This T cell receptor (beta chain) comes out of a study of shared clonotypes between healthy human individuals. Remarks on this clone: This same CDR3 is encoded by further DNA sequences in the sample.

The naive CD8 fraction comprised CD45RO-negative cells positively selected for CCR7 and excluded terminally differentiated effector memory CD45RA+ cells. Germline CDR1 reads SNHLY; CDR2 reads FYNNEI. This CDR3 has 15 amino acids. V lost 6 bases, J lost 0 bases, and 6 bases stayed unmatched. The data were produced by immunoSEQ multiplex PCR, yet TCRdb's version contains in-frame clones alone and is incomplete. The table lists just over 2,000,000 clones, approximately 94% of them singletons, with about 1.1% in the top ten. Source material: naive CD8+ T cells sorted from blood. This TCR was sampled from a man in his late teens or twenties in good health. The rearrangement links TRBV2 to TRBJ2-3; 7 bases are shared with TRBD1. CDR3 amino acids: CASSLGQTSTDTQYF. DNA for the CDR3: TGTGCCAGCAGCCTGGGACAGACTAGCACAGATACGCAGTATTTT.